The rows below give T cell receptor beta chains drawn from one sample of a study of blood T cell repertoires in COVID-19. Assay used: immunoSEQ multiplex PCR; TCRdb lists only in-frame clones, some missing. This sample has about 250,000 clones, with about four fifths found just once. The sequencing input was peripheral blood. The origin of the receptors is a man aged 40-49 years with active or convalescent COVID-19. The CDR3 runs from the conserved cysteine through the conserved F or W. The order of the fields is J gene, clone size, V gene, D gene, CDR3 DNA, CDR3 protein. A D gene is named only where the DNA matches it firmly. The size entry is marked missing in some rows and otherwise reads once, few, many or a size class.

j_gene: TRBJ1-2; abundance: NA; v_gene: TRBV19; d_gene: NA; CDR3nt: TGTGCCAGTAGTATAGTGGGCGGACCCAGGGACTATGGCTACACCTTC; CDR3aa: CASSIVGGPRDYGYTF
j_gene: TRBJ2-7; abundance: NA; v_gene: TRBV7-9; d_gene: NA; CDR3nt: TGTGCCAGCAGCTTAGATGCGGGGCTCGAGCAGTACTTC; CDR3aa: CASSLDAGLEQYF
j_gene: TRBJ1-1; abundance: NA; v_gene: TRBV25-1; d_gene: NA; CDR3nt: TGTGCCAGCAGTGATCCCGGACAGATGAACACTGAAGCTTTCTTT; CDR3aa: CASSDPGQMNTEAFF
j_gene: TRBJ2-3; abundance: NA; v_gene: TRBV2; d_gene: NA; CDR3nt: TGTGCCAGCAGTTCTACCGGGACAAGCACAGATACGCAGTATTTT; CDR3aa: CASSSTGTSTDTQYF
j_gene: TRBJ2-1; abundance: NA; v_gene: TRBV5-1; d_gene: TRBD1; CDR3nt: TGCGCCAGCAGCTACCGGGACAGGGACTACAATGAGCAGTTCTTC; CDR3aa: CASSYRDRDYNEQFF
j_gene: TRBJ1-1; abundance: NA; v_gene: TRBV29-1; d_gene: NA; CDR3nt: TGCAGCGTTTATAAGGGGTCCGTGAACACTGAAGCTTTCTTT; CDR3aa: CSVYKGSVNTEAFF
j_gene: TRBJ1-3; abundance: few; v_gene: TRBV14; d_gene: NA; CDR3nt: TGTGCCAGCAGCCAAGTAACAGCCGGAAACACCATATATTTT; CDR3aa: CASSQVTAGNTIYF
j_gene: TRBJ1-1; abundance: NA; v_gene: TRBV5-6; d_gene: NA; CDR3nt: TGTGCCAGCAGCTCCCAGACCCGCGGGGGAGCTGAAGCTTTCTTT; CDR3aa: CASSSQTRGGAEAFF
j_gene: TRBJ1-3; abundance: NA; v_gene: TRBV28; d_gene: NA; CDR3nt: TGTGCCAGCAGGATGACTGAAACCGGAAACACCATATATTTT; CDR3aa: CASRMTETGNTIYF
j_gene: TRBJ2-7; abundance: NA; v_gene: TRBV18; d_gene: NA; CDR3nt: TGTGCCAGCTCACCCTCTGGTCAGGGCGCATACGAGCAGTACTTC; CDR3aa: CASSPSGQGAYEQYF
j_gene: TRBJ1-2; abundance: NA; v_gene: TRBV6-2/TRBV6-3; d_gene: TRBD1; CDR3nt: TGTGCCAGCAGTGGCCGGGACAGGGGGCGCTCGGATGGCTACACCTTC; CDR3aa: CASSGRDRGRSDGYTF
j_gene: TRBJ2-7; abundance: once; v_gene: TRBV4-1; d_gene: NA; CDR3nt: TGCGCCAGCAGCCAAGAGACTGGGAGCTCCTACGAGCAGTACTTC; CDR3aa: CASSQETGSSYEQYF
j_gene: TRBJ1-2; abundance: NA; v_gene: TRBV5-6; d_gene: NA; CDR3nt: TGTGCCAGCAGTACAGGGACCGCGAATAGCTATGGCTACACCTTC; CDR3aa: CASSTGTANSYGYTF
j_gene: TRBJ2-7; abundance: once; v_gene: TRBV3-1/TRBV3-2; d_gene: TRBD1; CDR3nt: TGTGCCAGCAGCCCCGGGACAGGGGGCTACGAGCAGTACTTC; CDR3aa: CASSPGTGGYEQYF
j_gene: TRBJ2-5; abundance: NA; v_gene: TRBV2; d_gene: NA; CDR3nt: TGTGCCAGCATCAGGGGACGACCTCAAGAGACCCAGTACTTC; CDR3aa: CASIRGRPQETQYF
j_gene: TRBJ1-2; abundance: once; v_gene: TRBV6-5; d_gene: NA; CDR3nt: TGTGCCAGCAGTTACGGGGCCTCCGGGACACTTTATGGCTACACCTTC; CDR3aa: CASSYGASGTLYGYTF
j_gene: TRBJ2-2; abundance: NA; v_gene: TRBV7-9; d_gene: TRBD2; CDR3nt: TGTGCCAGCAGCAAACCGGGACTAGCGGGGGGAAACACCGGGGAGCTGTTTTTT; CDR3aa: CASSKPGLAGGNTGELFF
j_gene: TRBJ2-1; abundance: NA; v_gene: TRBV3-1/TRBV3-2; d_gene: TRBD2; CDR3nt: TGTGCCAGCAGCCCACGACTAGCTGGCAATGAGCAGTTCTTC; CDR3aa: CASSPRLAGNEQFF
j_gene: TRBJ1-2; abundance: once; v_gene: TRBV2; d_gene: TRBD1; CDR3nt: TGTGCCAGCATGGGGGACAGCCTAGCCAGTGGCTACACCTTC; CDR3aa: CASMGDSLASGYTF
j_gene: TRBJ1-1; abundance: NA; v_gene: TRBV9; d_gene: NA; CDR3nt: TGTGCCAGCAGCATAGGGGGAGACACTGAAGCTTTCTTT; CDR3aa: CASSIGGDTEAFF